One TCR beta chain is described in this entry. The data are from a study of blood T cell repertoires in COVID-19. From germline, CDR1 is LNHDA and CDR2 SQIVND (reference sequence). The CDR3 has 14 residues. The V gene end was trimmed by 6 bases and the J gene end by 9 bases; junction bases not matched to a gene: 9. Per the study methods: Amplified reference gene primers provided the basis for estimating nucleated cell counts. The assay was immunoSEQ multiplex PCR, and TCRdb's table has in-frame clones only and misses some. For V, J and clone size, that table is used; D and trimming come from the DNA. The sample has around 60,000 clones; roughly 88% are singletons.

The chain has TRBV19 and TRBJ2-1; 9 nucleotides match TRBD1. The TCR originated in a human donor in a cohort sampled during active COVID-19. Sequencing used peripheral blood. CDR3 in DNA: TGTGCCAGTAGATCACAGGGGGCATTCGGTGAGCAGTTCTTC. Protein product: CASRSQGAFGEQFF.